This T cell receptor (beta chain) was identified during a study of Graves' ophthalmopathy and Graves' hyperthyroidism. Across the whole study: Peripheral blood collection took place at initial diagnosis, before any treatment.

Amplified material comprised TCR beta CDR3 regions derived from RNA transcripts. RT-PCR with HTBI primers came first, then second-round multiplex PCR. TCRdb itself ran the multiplex PCR reads through MiXCR, one entry per CDR3 protein. Of 650,000 to 900,000 distinct CDR3 sequences in the sample, 35% to 50% were seen once. Germline V gene sequence: CDR1 SGHTA, CDR2 FQGNSA. This CDR3 has 15 amino acids. Losses at the gene ends were 4 bases for V and 3 bases for J; bases not matched to a gene: 5. The material sequenced was peripheral blood. This sequence originates from an adult man with Graves' ophthalmopathy. The chain combines TRBV7-2 with TRBJ2-7; 11 nucleotides line up with TRBD1. CDR3 protein: CASSYRTGGYYEQYF. Here the CDR3 DNA reads TGTGCCAGCAGCTATCGGACAGGGGGCTACTACGAGCAGTACTTC.